These 30 T cell receptor beta chains came from one sample sequenced in a study of T-cell reconstitution after alpha-beta-depleted transplantation in children. This sample's TCRbeta library carried unique molecular identifier barcodes. One entry per CDR3 protein, called by TCRdb with MiXCR from the PCR reads. The sample yields a few hundred thousand distinct CDR3 sequences, roughly 25% seen once. The source material was PBMCs, mostly from graft donor cells, sampled 180 days after TCRalphabeta/CD19-depleted stem cell transplant. These TCRs come from a male patient younger than 18 who had a stem cell transplant for acute lymphoblastic leukemia, so the T cells may come from the graft donor.

V is TRBV20-1 and J is TRBJ2-7; the D is unclear. The CDR3 loop spans 14 amino acids. Germline assignment: CDR1 DFQATT and CDR2 SNEGSKA (reference sequence). Here the CDR3 DNA reads TGCAGATTCGCTAGGGTGGGTGTCCCTTACGAGCAGTACTTC. Translating gives CRFARVGVPYEQYF.

This clonotype came up a few times. The chain has TRBV12-3 or TRBV12-4 and TRBJ1-6; D is unresolved. The CDR3 length is 12 residues. Trimming took 2 bases from V and 8 from J, leaving 4 bases between them. CDR3 nucleotide sequence: TGTGCCAGCAGTTTATCCCATTCACCCCTCCACTTT. This codes for CASSLSHSPLHF.

J is TRBJ2-5 and V is TRBV12-3 or TRBV12-4; D might be TRBD1 or TRBD2, each matching 7 bases. V was cut by 1 base and J by 5 bases, with 17 bases left in between. The CDR3 is made up of 16 amino acids. As DNA, the CDR3 is TGTGCCAGCAGTTTAGGGGGGGGGAGGGGGCGGGAGACCCAGTACTTC. It codes for CASSLGGGRGRETQYF.

The rearrangement uses TRBV7-6 and TRBJ1-4; TRBD1 is a possible D gene (5 bases). The germline V and J ends were trimmed by 4 bases and 8 bases, with 17 bases remaining between them. This CDR3 has 15 amino acids. From germline, CDR1 is SGHVS and CDR2 FNYEAQ. CDR3 sequence (DNA): TGTGCCAGCAGCTCCTGGCGGGGCCGGGGGGAAAAACTGTTTTTT. Its translation is CASSSWRGRGEKLFF.

The V call is TRBV4-2, the J call TRBJ1-1; D ambiguous. This CDR3 contains 15 residues. Per the germline V gene, CDR1 is LGHNA and CDR2 is YNFKEQ. The ends were cut back, 0 bases at V and 1 base at J, with 9 bases in the middle. CDR3 loop: CASSQDSGQNTEAFF. The CDR3 DNA reads TGTGCCAGCAGCCAAGACTCCGGGCAGAACACTGAAGCTTTCTTT.

This clonotype was seen a few times. The V call is TRBV27, the J call TRBJ2-1; TRBD2 aligns across 8 bases. The junction had 9 bases not matched to a gene; V was cut back by 4 bases and J by 7 bases. The germline V gene has CDR1 MNHEY and CDR2 SMNVEV (reference sequence). The CDR3 runs 15 residues. The CDR3 protein is CASSSDGRAGNEQFF. CDR3 sequence (DNA): TGTGCCAGCAGTTCGGACGGGAGGGCCGGGAATGAGCAGTTCTTC.

This chain links TRBV24-1 with TRBJ2-1; 9 bases are a match to TRBD1. V shed 3 bases, J shed 5 bases, and the junction held 7 bases outside the gene matches. Looked up from germline, CDR1 is KGHDR and CDR2 is SFDVKD. The CDR3 sequence is 16 residues long. The CDR3 nucleotides are TGTGCCACCAGTGATCCAGGGACAGGGAGCAACAATGAGCAGTTCTTC. Amino acid sequence: CATSDPGTGSNNEQFF.

The chain combines TRBV29-1 with TRBJ2-1; 9 bases line up with TRBD2. Germline CDR1 and CDR2: SQVTM and ANQGSEA. The ends lost 6 bases at V and 9 bases at J; junction bases unmatched: 3. CDR3 length: 11 amino acids. CDR3 protein: CSVAGGAEQFF. For the CDR3, the DNA is TGCAGCGTCGCGGGGGGGGCTGAGCAGTTCTTC.

V gene TRBV7-9 combines with J gene TRBJ2-7; a weak D match, TRBD1 (5 bases). The CDR3 extends over 15 amino acids. Trimming pared 4 bases from V and 3 bases from J, leaving 16 bases between. Germline lookup yields CDR1 SEHNR and CDR2 FQNEAQ (reference sequence). The CDR3: CASSSRLTDNYEQYF. CDR3 nucleotide sequence: TGTGCCAGCAGCTCTCGCCTGACAGATAACTACGAGCAGTACTTC.

This chain connects TRBV12-3 or TRBV12-4 to TRBJ2-7, with 8 bases lining up with TRBD1. Germline trimming cut 5 bases from V and 5 bases from J; bases unmatched to any gene: 8. This CDR3 spans 14 amino acids. The CDR3 DNA is TGTGCCAGCAGTCCTTGGACAGGGAGGCACGAGCAGTACTTC. It yields the protein CASSPWTGRHEQYF.

The chain is built from TRBV4-1 and TRBJ2-2, with 10 bases matching TRBD2. Germline CDR1 reads MGHRA; CDR2 reads YSYEKL. Losses at the gene ends were 7 bases for V and 5 bases for J; bases not matched to a gene: 10. The CDR3 has 16 residues. The CDR3: CASTTSGTRDTGELFF. The CDR3 region has the DNA TGCGCCAGCACCACTAGCGGGACTCGGGATACCGGGGAGCTGTTTTTT.

The chain uses TRBV29-1 and TRBJ2-3; 8 bases are shared with TRBD2. Germline V gene lookup returns CDR1 SQVTM and CDR2 ANQGSEA. The V segment lost 6 bases and the J segment 5 bases; nucleotides outside the gene matches: 4. This CDR3 has 12 amino acids. Here the CDR3 DNA reads TGCAGCGTGGACCGGGGGGGAGATACGCAGTATTTT. Its translation: CSVDRGGDTQYF.

The rearrangement joins TRBV5-1 to TRBJ2-3, with D possibly being TRBD2 (5 bases). From germline, CDR1 is SGHRS and CDR2 YFSETQ. V was shortened by 2 bases and J by 3 bases, with 16 bases between the two germline ends. The CDR3 spans 16 residues. Written as DNA, the CDR3 is TGCGCCAGCAGCTTTAAAACTATAGCGCCTACAGATACGCAGTATTTT. As protein: CASSFKTIAPTDTQYF.

This chain joins TRBV7-1 and TRBJ2-7, with 15 nucleotides matching TRBD2. TRBV7-1 is flagged as an ORF with uncertain function. CDR3 length: 22 residues. The junction had 20 bases not matched to a gene; V was cut back by 3 bases and J by 2 bases. CDR3 region: CASSSGQGRPGTSGRRPYEQYF. DNA of the CDR3: TGTGCCAGCAGCTCGGGACAGGGTCGTCCGGGGACTAGCGGGAGGCGGCCCTACGAGCAGTACTTC.

The chain employs TRBV5-1 and TRBJ2-7; weak D call: TRBD2 (6 bases). V was cut by 3 bases and J by 2 bases, with 18 bases left in between. Germline CDR1 and CDR2: SGHRS and YFSETQ. This CDR3 spans 16 amino acids. The CDR3 sequence is CASSSNRDLTTYEQYF. The CDR3 coding sequence is TGCGCCAGCAGCTCGAACCGGGACTTGACGACCTACGAGCAGTACTTC.

This rearrangement joins TRBV20-1 to TRBJ2-1; 8 bases align to TRBD2. The CDR3 totals 16 residues. Germline-derived CDR1 and CDR2 are DFQATT and SNEGSKA (reference sequence). The CDR3 loop reads CSYSSGSYLGYNEQFF. The CDR3 region has the DNA TGCTCTTACTCAAGCGGGAGTTACTTAGGGTACAATGAGCAGTTCTTC.

This clonotype was detected only a few times. V is TRBV20-1 and J is TRBJ2-2; D possibly corresponds to TRBD1 (5 bases). The length of the CDR3 is 14 residues. The V gene's germline CDR1 is DFQATT and CDR2 SNEGSKA (reference sequence). Trimming left V 3 bases short and J 2 bases short, with 10 bases between. CDR3 amino acids: CSASRQPNTGELFF. The CDR3 nucleotides read TGCAGTGCTAGTCGACAGCCCAACACCGGGGAGCTGTTTTTT.

This clonotype was counted only a few times. The rearrangement links TRBV4-2 to TRBJ2-5, with TRBD2 matching over 11 bases. J lost 3 bases, V lost 0 bases, and 6 bases had no gene match. CDR1 is LGHNA and CDR2 is YNFKEQ in the germline V gene. The CDR3 loop spans 17 amino acids. This chain's CDR3 is CASSQDNLAGGKETQYF. The CDR3 region has the DNA TGTGCCAGCAGCCAAGATAACCTAGCGGGAGGTAAAGAGACCCAGTACTTC.

The V and J genes are TRBV7-9 and TRBJ2-7; D is unclear. Germline V lookup: CDR1 SEHNR, CDR2 FQNEAQ (reference sequence). The CDR3 is 16 amino acids. V lost 5 bases and J lost 2, with 19 bases in between. The CDR3 here is CASSGPRFPQTYEQYF. DNA of the CDR3: TGTGCCAGCAGCGGACCTAGATTCCCGCAGACCTACGAGCAGTACTTC.

A few counts support this clonotype. CDR3 residues: CASSLVRLENSGNTIYF. In DNA form, the CDR3 reads TGCGCCAGCAGCTTGGTCCGGTTAGAGAACTCTGGAAACACCATATATTTT. The rearrangement links TRBV5-1 to TRBJ1-3; D is unresolved. The CDR3 sequence is 17 residues long. With 0 bases removed from V and 0 bases from J, the gap between germline ends came to 13 bases. Germline V lookup: CDR1 SGHRS, CDR2 YFSETQ.

The chain combines TRBV5-1 with TRBJ2-1; 8 bases map to TRBD1. The CDR3 runs 13 residues. CDR1 is SGHRS, CDR2 YFSETQ, per germline. J gave up 5 bases and V 4 bases, and 2 bases lay outside the gene matches. The CDR3 DNA reads as TGCGCCAGCAGCCGGACAGGGAACAATGAGCAGTTCTTC. Amino acids: CASSRTGNNEQFF. The full variable domain, in which reference TRBV5-1 and TRBJ2-1 provide the parts outside the CDR3, is KAGVTQTPRYLIKTRGQQVTLSCSPISGHRSVSWYQQTPGQGLQFLFEYFSETQRNKGNFPGRFSGRQFSNSRSEMNVSTLELGDSALYLCASSRTGNNEQFFGPGTRLTVL.

This clonotype occurred once. At one of its ends the junction is not consistent with the germline gene, which may arise from a read error. The CDR3 loop reads CCAKDARRTGKMGYTF. The CDR3 DNA reads as TGCTGTGCTAAGGACGCCCGACGGACAGGGAAGATGGGCTACACCTTC. The chain employs TRBV20-1 and TRBJ1-2, with TRBD1 matching 8 bases. Germline V CDR1 and CDR2: DFQATT, SNEGSKA (reference sequence). This CDR3 is built from 16 residues.

This chain uses TRBV27 with TRBJ1-1, with TRBD1 identical over 8 bases. From germline, CDR1 is MNHEY and CDR2 SMNVEV (reference sequence). The CDR3 is 16 residues long. V shed 1 base, J shed 2 bases, and the junction held 6 bases outside the gene matches. The CDR3 protein is CASSLLARGRNTEAFF. The CDR3, as DNA: TGTGCCAGCAGTTTATTAGCCAGGGGGCGAAACACTGAAGCTTTCTTT.

V and J are TRBV12-3 or TRBV12-4 and TRBJ2-3; 12 nucleotides agree with TRBD2. This CDR3 comprises 15 residues. Trimming cost V 5 bases and J 4 bases; bases outside gene matches: 4. CDR3 nucleotide sequence: TGTGCCAGCAGTCCAGGACTAGCGGGATCAGATACGCAGTATTTT. Its protein is CASSPGLAGSDTQYF.

A few counts support this clonotype. The J gene is TRBJ1-2, the V gene TRBV24-1, with 11 bases that match TRBD1. The CDR3 is made up of 16 amino acids. V dropped 3 bases and J dropped 0; count of bases not matched to a gene: 2. CDR1 is KGHDR, CDR2 SFDVKD, per germline. The CDR3 reads CATSDRTGGSNYGYTF. DNA of the CDR3: TGTGCCACCAGTGATCGGACAGGGGGCTCTAACTATGGCTACACCTTC.

This chain uses TRBV7-9 with TRBJ2-1; no clear D. Germline V gives CDR1 SEHNR, CDR2 FQNEAQ (reference sequence). V was trimmed by 0 bases and J by 9 bases, leaving 6 bases between them. The length of the CDR3 is 12 residues. DNA of the CDR3: TGTGCCAGCAGCTTAGCAGCCGGTGAGCAGTTCTTC. Translation: CASSLAAGEQFF.

This sequence joins TRBV4-2 and TRBJ1-1; no clear D gene. Trimming left V 2 bases short and J 2 bases short, with 15 bases between. The germline CDR1 and CDR2 sequences are LGHNA and YNFKEQ. The CDR3 is made up of 16 amino acids. CDR3: CASSQPSASTNTEAFF. As DNA, the CDR3 is TGTGCCAGCAGCCAACCGTCAGCCAGCACTAACACTGAAGCTTTCTTT.

In its sample, this clonotype was seen a few times. This chain connects TRBV7-8 to TRBJ2-7; TRBD2 matches at 11 bases. Germline V gene sequence: CDR1 SGHVS, CDR2 FQNEAQ. The CDR3 covers 18 residues. The junction had 16 bases not matched to a gene; V was cut back by 5 bases and J by 4 bases. In DNA form, the CDR3 reads TGTGCCAGCAGCCTGGGACTAGCGGTCTCGGTCTCCGATTACGAGCAGTACTTC. Encoded protein: CASSLGLAVSVSDYEQYF. Filled out from reference TRBV7-8 and TRBJ2-7, the complete variable domain reads GAGVSQSPRYKVAKRGQDVALRCDPISGHVSLFWYQQALGQGPEFLTYFQNEAQLDKSGLPSDRFFAERPEGSVSTLKIQRTQQEDSAVYLCASSLGLAVSVSDYEQYFGPGTRLTVT.

This clonotype has ten or more counts. The rearrangement joins TRBV9 to TRBJ1-5; D unresolved. Germline CDR1 and CDR2: SGDLS and YYNGEE. V gave up 4 bases and J gave up 7 bases, with 15 bases separating them. This CDR3 is built from 14 residues. CDR3 bases: TGTGCCAGCAGCTTAAGCTTTCAAGGACAGCCCCAGCATTTT. Protein product: CASSLSFQGQPQHF.

DNA of the CDR3: TGCAGTGCTAGAGATGCAGGCGGGAGCTCCTACGAGCAGTACTTC. As protein: CSARDAGGSSYEQYF. The V and J genes are TRBV20-1 and TRBJ2-7; 7 nucleotides agree with TRBD2. The CDR3 is 15 amino acids. The V gene's germline CDR1 is DFQATT and CDR2 SNEGSKA (reference sequence). V was pared by 0 bases and J by 0 bases, with 5 bases of the junction left unmatched.